This T cell receptor (beta chain) appears in the sequencing data of a study of shared clonotypes between healthy human individuals. Study findings and constraints: Against clonotypes common to all four donors, non-shared ones had lower generation probabilities.

Researchers partitioned CD4+ cells into CD45RA+ naive and CD45RA-negative memory subsets. The repertoire was sequenced with immunoSEQ multiplex PCR; TCRdb's copy has only in-frame clones and lacks some. The profile shows about 660,000 clones, roughly 70% of them singletons. Notes on this clone: What it recognizes is unknown.

The length of the CDR3 is 13 residues. Trimming took off 7 bases at V and 8 bases at J, with 12 bases between the two ends. Looked up from germline, CDR1 is MDHEN and CDR2 is SYDVKM. This clonotype was sampled from a woman in her thirties in good health. This rearrangement joins TRBV28 to TRBJ1-6, with D perhaps matching TRBD1 (5 bases). The sample was memory CD4+ T cells sorted from blood. Specified subset: CD45RA-negative fraction. The CDR3: CASNRDEDSPLHF. DNA for the CDR3: TGTGCCAGCAACCGGGACGAAGATTCACCCCTCCACTTT.